A selection of T cell receptor beta chains follows, all from one sample in a study of response to subunit inactivated influenza vaccine. One entry per CDR3 protein, called by TCRdb with MiXCR from the RT-PCR reads. The sample consists of fewer than 550,000 distinct CDR3 sequences, 25% of them appearing once. Here the sequenced sample was CD4+ T cells sorted from PBMCs, taken approximately 5 days after vaccination. The receptors shown here come from a man aged 50-60 years who received an inactivated influenza vaccine. Both conserved end residues are part of each CDR3. D genes are given only for firm matches. Expanded clones are given a class, and other clones once, few, many or no size at all.

j_call clone_size v_call d_call cdr3_aa cdr3_nt
TRBJ1-1 few TRBV2 - CASSAETPAMNTEAFF TGTGCCAGCAGTGCGGAGACCCCTGCCATGAACACTGAAGCTTTCTTT
TRBJ2-7 - TRBV27 TRBD2 CASVAGASPYEQYF TGTGCCAGTGTAGCGGGAGCGTCGCCCTACGAGCAGTACTTC
TRBJ2-1 - TRBV10-3 - CAISPTAYNEQFF TGTGCCATCAGCCCGACAGCGTACAATGAGCAGTTCTTC
TRBJ1-1 few TRBV12-3/TRBV12-4 - CASSPSAFATEAFF TGTGCCAGCAGCCCCTCGGCCTTTGCCACTGAAGCTTTCTTT
TRBJ1-3 many TRBV30 - CAWSGGNTIYF TGTGCCTGGAGTGGGGGAAACACCATATATTTT
TRBJ2-1 few TRBV25-1 TRBD2 CASSDPLRLAANEQFF TGTGCCAGCAGTGATCCCTTACGACTAGCGGCGAATGAGCAGTTCTTC
TRBJ2-1 many TRBV5-1 - CASSPPGTHSYNEQFF TGCGCCAGCAGCCCGCCCGGGACTCACTCCTACAATGAGCAGTTCTTC
TRBJ2-3 many TRBV7-2 TRBD2 CASSFRGGDTQYF TGTGCCAGCAGCTTCCGGGGGGGGGATACGCAGTATTTT
TRBJ2-1 - TRBV12-3/TRBV12-4 - CASSLGSLLNEQFF TGTGCCAGCAGTTTGGGGAGCCTCCTGAATGAGCAGTTCTTC
TRBJ1-2 - TRBV12-3/TRBV12-4 TRBD1 CASNPDRVGGYTF TGTGCCAGCAATCCAGACAGGGTAGGCGGCTACACCTTC
TRBJ1-3 - TRBV12-3/TRBV12-4 - CASSPFLLQEAGNTIYF TGTGCCAGCAGCCCTTTCCTTTTGCAAGAGGCTGGAAACACCATATATTTT
TRBJ2-1 - TRBV20-1 TRBD2 CSGGRGSSYNEQFF TGCAGCGGGGGTCGCGGGAGCTCCTACAATGAGCAGTTCTTC
TRBJ2-2 - TRBV29-1 TRBD2 CSVEDGTSGLSGELFF TGCAGCGTTGAAGATGGGACTAGCGGGCTCAGCGGGGAGCTGTTTTTT
TRBJ2-7 - TRBV28 - CASSRMVEVYEQYF TGTGCCAGCAGTCGGATGGTAGAAGTCTACGAGCAGTACTTC
TRBJ2-7 - TRBV12-3/TRBV12-4 TRBD1 CASRGTGPNSYEQYF TGTGCCAGCAGGGGGACAGGGCCCAACTCCTACGAGCAGTACTTC
TRBJ2-7 few TRBV29-1 TRBD2 CSVRTSGIGYEQYF TGCAGCGTTAGGACTAGCGGGATAGGGTACGAGCAGTACTTC
TRBJ1-4 few TRBV5-1 TRBD1 CASSIQGATNEKLFF TGCGCCAGCAGTATACAGGGGGCGACTAATGAAAAACTGTTTTTT
TRBJ2-3 few TRBV10-3 TRBD2 CAISEGVAGGETDTQYF TGTGCCATCAGTGAAGGAGTTGCGGGGGGCGAGACAGATACGCAGTATTTT
TRBJ1-4 - TRBV6-2/TRBV6-3 - CASSLDSLGRLFF TGTGCCAGCAGTCTCGATTCCCTGGGACGGCTGTTTTTT
TRBJ2-3 - TRBV20-1 TRBD2 CSAKEAGGGDTQYF TGCAGTGCAAAAGAGGCGGGGGGCGGGGATACGCAGTATTTT
TRBJ2-3 many TRBV7-2 - CASSSPGADTQYF TGTGCCAGCAGCAGCCCTGGGGCAGATACGCAGTATTTT
TRBJ2-3 - TRBV4-1 - CASSQEGKKDTQYF TGCGCCAGCAGCCAAGAAGGGAAAAAGGATACGCAGTATTTT
TRBJ2-3 few TRBV20-1 - CSAEGTDTQYF TGCAGTGCCGAGGGAACAGATACGCAGTATTTT
TRBJ1-2 few TRBV7-9 TRBD1 CASSYNRDRSDYGYTF TGTGCCAGCAGTTACAATCGGGACAGGTCCGACTATGGCTACACCTTC
TRBJ2-2 - TRBV12-3/TRBV12-4 - CASNPGGGAFTGELFF TGTGCCAGCAACCCCGGAGGAGGGGCTTTCACCGGGGAGCTGTTTTTT
TRBJ1-6 - TRBV20-1 TRBD1 CSANRGGTGSSPLHF TGCAGTGCTAATCGGGGGGGGACAGGGTCGTCACCCCTCCACTTT
TRBJ2-7 few TRBV20-1 TRBD1 CSAPPGQGKYEQYF TGCAGTGCACCTCCGGGACAGGGGAAATACGAGCAGTACTTC
TRBJ2-3 few TRBV28 - CASRQPGRRTDTQYF TGTGCCAGCAGACAACCGGGAAGAAGAACAGATACGCAGTATTTT
TRBJ2-5 - TRBV7-9 - CASSLSSYQETQYF TGTGCCAGCAGCTTATCGTCGTACCAAGAGACCCAGTACTTC
TRBJ1-1 - TRBV19 TRBD1 CASRIPGQGTEAFF TGTGCCAGTAGGATACCAGGACAGGGAACTGAAGCTTTCTTT
TRBJ2-5 once TRBV9 - CASSVGLWGQETQYF TGTGCCAGCAGCGTCGGGCTCTGGGGTCAAGAGACCCAGTACTTC
TRBJ2-7 - TRBV7-3 - CASSPGKGYEQYF TGTGCCAGCAGCCCCGGGAAAGGGTACGAGCAGTACTTC
TRBJ2-5 - TRBV5-1 - CASSLGATQETQYF TGCGCCAGCAGCTTGGGTGCGACCCAAGAGACCCAGTACTTC
TRBJ2-3 few TRBV25-1 - CASSLRTVSTDTQYF TGTGCCAGCAGTCTTAGGACAGTTAGCACAGATACGCAGTATTTT
TRBJ2-7 few TRBV20-1 - CSASRARREAYEQYF TGCAGTGCTAGTCGGGCCCGCAGGGAGGCCTACGAGCAGTACTTC
TRBJ1-1 few TRBV7-9 - CASSPRGPSAEAFF TGTGCCAGCAGCCCGCGTGGACCGAGCGCGGAAGCTTTCTTT
TRBJ2-5 few TRBV11-2 TRBD2 CASSPIAGRGETQYF TGTGCCAGCAGTCCCATAGCGGGAAGAGGGGAGACCCAGTACTTC
TRBJ2-2 few TRBV20-1 - CSAQRWRDAGELFF TGCAGTGCCCAACGGTGGAGGGATGCGGGGGAGCTGTTTTTT
TRBJ2-7 many TRBV20-1 TRBD2 CSARPGTSSYEQYF TGCAGTGCTAGACCTGGGACTAGCTCCTACGAGCAGTACTTC
TRBJ2-1 few TRBV7-9 TRBD1 CASSLEQGANEQFF TGTGCCAGCAGCTTAGAACAGGGGGCTAATGAGCAGTTCTTC
TRBJ1-5 few TRBV6-5 - CASSFGVRQPQHF TGTGCCAGCAGTTTCGGGGTGAGGCAGCCCCAGCATTTT
TRBJ1-1 few TRBV5-1 TRBD1 CASRAPGQGNTEAFF TGCGCCAGCAGGGCCCCGGGACAGGGGAACACTGAAGCTTTCTTT